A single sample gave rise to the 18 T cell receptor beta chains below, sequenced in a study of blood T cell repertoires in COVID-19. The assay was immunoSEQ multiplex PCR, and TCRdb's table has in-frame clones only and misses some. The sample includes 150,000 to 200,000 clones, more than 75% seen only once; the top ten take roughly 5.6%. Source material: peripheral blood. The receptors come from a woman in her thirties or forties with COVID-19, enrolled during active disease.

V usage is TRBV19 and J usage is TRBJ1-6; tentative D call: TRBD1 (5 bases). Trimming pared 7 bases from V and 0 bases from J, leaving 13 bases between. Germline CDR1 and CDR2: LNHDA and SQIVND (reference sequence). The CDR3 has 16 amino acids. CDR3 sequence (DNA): TGTGCCAGTATGGGGACTGCGAGCTCCTATAATTCACCCCTCCACTTT. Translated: CASMGTASSYNSPLHF.

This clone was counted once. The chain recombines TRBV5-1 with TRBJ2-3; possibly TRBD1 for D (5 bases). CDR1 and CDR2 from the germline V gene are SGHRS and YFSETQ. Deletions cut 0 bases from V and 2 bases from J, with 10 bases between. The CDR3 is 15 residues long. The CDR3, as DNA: TGCGCCAGCAGCTTGGAGGGGCGGTACACAGATACGCAGTATTTT. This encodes CASSLEGRYTDTQYF. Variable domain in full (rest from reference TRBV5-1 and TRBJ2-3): KAGVTQTPRYLIKTRGQQVTLSCSPISGHRSVSWYQQTPGQGLQFLFEYFSETQRNKGNFPGRFSGRQFSNSRSEMNVSTLELGDSALYLCASSLEGRYTDTQYFGPGTRLTVL.

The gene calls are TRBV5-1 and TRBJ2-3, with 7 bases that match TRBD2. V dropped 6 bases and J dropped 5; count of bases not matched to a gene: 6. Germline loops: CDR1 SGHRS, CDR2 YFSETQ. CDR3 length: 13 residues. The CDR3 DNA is TGCGCCAGCAAACGTGGGGGGGAAGATACGCAGTATTTT. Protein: CASKRGGEDTQYF. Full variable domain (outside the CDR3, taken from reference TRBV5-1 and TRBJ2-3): KAGVTQTPRYLIKTRGQQVTLSCSPISGHRSVSWYQQTPGQGLQFLFEYFSETQRNKGNFPGRFSGRQFSNSRSEMNVSTLELGDSALYLCASKRGGEDTQYFGPGTRLTVL.

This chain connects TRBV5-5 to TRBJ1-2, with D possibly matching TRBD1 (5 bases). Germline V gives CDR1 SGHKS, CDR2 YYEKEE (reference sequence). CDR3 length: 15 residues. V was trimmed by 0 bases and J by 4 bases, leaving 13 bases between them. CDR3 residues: CASSLALRGVYGYTF. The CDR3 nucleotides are TGTGCCAGCAGCTTGGCCCTAAGGGGCGTCTATGGCTACACCTTC.

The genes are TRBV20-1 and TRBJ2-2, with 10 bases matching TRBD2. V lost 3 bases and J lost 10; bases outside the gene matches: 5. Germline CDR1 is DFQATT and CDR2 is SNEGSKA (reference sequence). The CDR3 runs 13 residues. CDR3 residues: CSASGLAGEELFF. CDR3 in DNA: TGCAGTGCTAGTGGGCTAGCGGGAGAGGAGCTGTTTTTT.

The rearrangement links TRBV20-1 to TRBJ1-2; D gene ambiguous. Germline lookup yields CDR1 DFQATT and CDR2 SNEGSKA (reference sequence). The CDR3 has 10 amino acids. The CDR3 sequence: CRHGESGYTF. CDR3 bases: TGCAGGCACGGGGAATCTGGCTACACCTTC.

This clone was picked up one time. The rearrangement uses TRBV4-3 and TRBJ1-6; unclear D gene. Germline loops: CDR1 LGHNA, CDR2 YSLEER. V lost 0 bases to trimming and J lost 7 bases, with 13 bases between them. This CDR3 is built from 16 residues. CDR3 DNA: TGCGCCAGCAGCCAAGAACACGCGAGGAGGAATTCACCCCTCCACTTT. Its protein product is CASSQEHARRNSPLHF.

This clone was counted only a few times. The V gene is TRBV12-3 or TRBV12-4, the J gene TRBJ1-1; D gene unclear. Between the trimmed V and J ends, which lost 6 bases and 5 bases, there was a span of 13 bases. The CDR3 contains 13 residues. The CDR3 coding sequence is TGTGCCAGCAGGATCCCCGGAGGGACTGAAGCTTTCTTT. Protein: CASRIPGGTEAFF.

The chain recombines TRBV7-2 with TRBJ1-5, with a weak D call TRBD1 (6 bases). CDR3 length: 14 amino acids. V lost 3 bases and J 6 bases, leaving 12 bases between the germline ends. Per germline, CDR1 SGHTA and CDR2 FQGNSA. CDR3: CASSFLQGGQPQHF. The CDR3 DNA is TGTGCCAGCAGCTTCTTACAGGGCGGTCAGCCCCAGCATTTT.

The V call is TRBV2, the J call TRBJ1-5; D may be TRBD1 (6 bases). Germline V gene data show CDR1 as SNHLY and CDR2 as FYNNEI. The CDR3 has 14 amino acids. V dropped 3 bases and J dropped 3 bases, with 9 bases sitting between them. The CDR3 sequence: CASSETGPNQPQHF. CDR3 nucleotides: TGTGCCAGCAGTGAGACAGGCCCCAATCAGCCCCAGCATTTT. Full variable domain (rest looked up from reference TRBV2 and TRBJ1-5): EPEVTQTPSHQVTQMGQEVILRCVPISNHLYFYWYRQILGQKVEFLVSFYNNEISEKSEIFDDQFSVERPDGSNFTLKIRSTKLEDSAMYFCASSETGPNQPQHFGDGTRLSIL.

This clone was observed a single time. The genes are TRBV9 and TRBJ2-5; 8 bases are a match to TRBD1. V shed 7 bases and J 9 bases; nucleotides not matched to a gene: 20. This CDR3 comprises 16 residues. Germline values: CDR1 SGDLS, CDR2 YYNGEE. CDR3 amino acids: CASSSRTGTSPMAQYF. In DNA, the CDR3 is TGTGCCAGCTCATCCCGGACAGGGACCTCACCAATGGCCCAGTACTTC.

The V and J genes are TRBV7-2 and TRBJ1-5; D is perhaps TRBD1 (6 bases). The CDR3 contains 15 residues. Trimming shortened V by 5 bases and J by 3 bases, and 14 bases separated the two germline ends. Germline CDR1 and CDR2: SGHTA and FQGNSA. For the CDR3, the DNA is TGTGCCAGCAGCGCCAGGGCAGGGGACAATCAGCCCCAGCATTTT. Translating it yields CASSARAGDNQPQHF.

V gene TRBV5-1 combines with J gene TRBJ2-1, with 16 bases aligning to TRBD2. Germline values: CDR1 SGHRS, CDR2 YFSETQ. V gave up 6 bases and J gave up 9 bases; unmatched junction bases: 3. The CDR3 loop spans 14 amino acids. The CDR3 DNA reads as TGCGCCAGCACTGGGACTAGCGGGAGGGCTGAGCAGTTCTTC. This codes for CASTGTSGRAEQFF.

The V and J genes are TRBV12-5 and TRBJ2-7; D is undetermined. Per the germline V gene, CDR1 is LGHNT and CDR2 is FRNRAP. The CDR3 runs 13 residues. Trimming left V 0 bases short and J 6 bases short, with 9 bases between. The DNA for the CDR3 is TGTGCTAGTGGTTTGGTAGATGGGCGCGAGCAGTACTTC. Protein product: CASGLVDGREQYF. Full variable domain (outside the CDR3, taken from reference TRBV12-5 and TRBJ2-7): DARVTQTPRHKVTEMGQEVTMRCQPILGHNTVFWYRQTMMQGLELLAYFRNRAPLDDSGMPKDRFSAEMPDATLATLKIQPSEPRDSAVYFCASGLVDGREQYFGPGTRLTVT.

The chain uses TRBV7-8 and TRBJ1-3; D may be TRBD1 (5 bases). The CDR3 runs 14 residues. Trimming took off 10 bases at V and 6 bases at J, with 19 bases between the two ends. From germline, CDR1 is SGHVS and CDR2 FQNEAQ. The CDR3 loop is CATQKRGIENTIYF. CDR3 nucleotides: TGTGCCACCCAGAAGCGGGGGATCGAAAACACCATATATTTT.

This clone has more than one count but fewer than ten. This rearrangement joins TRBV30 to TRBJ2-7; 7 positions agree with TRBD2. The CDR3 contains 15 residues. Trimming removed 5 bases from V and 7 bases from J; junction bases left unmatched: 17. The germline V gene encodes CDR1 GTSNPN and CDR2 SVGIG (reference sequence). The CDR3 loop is CAWSSVAGVVREQYF. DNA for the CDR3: TGTGCCTGGTCCTCGGTGGCGGGAGTGGTGCGGGAGCAGTACTTC.

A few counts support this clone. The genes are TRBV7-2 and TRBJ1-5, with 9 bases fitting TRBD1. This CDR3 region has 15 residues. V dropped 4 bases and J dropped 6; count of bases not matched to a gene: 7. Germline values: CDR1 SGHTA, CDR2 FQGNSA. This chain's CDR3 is CASSSGTGGFQPQHF. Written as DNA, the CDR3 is TGTGCCAGCAGCTCGGGCACAGGGGGCTTTCAGCCCCAGCATTTT.

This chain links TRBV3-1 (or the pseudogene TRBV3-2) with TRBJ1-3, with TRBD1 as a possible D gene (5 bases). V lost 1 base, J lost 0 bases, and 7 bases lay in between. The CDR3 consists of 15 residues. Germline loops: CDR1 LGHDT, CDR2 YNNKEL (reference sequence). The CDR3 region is CASSQGQLSGNTIYF. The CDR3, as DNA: TGTGCCAGCAGCCAAGGACAGCTCTCTGGAAACACCATATATTTT.